The clone carrying this TCR beta chain was detected many times. What it recognizes is unknown. This entry is derived from a study of early T cells in non-severe SARS-CoV-2 infection. Broader study findings: There was a bias toward anti-spike CD8 responses in VDJdb matching, which missed private and CD4 specificities.

This CDR3 region has 16 residues. Looked up from germline, CDR1 is MDHEN and CDR2 is SYDVKM. V trimming: 4 bases; J trimming: 2 bases; junction bases outside the gene matches: 8. Unique molecular identifiers were added to individual cDNA molecules. TCRdb itself ran the 5' RACE reads through MiXCR, one entry per CDR3 protein. The data hold 45,000 to 75,000 distinct CDR3 sequences, with around 13% observed a single time. The V gene is TRBV28, the J gene TRBJ2-1; 7 nucleotides align to TRBD2. This clonotype originated in an adult who was a healthcare worker with PCR-confirmed SARS-CoV-2 infection or an uninfected control (not recorded which). The sample consisted of whole blood. The CDR3 spells CASSSRGSLTYNEQFF. CDR3 in DNA: TGTGCCAGCAGTTCCCGCGGGAGTCTCACCTACAATGAGCAGTTCTTC.